These 21 T cell receptor beta chains originate from one sample sequenced in a study of CD8 T cells in Susac syndrome. RNA totalling about 0.5 to 1 ug underwent reverse transcription with random hexamers. MiXCR, run by TCRdb on the immunoSEQ multiplex PCR reads, gives a single entry per CDR3 protein. The data hold around 130,000 distinct CDR3 sequences, with roughly 94% observed a single time. The sample was CD8+ T cells from PBMCs. These TCRs come from a human donor with Susac syndrome.

V usage is TRBV19 and J usage is TRBJ1-6; possible D gene TRBD1, 6 bases. V lost 10 bases and J 2 bases, leaving 12 bases between the germline ends. The germline CDR1 and CDR2 sequences are LNHDA and SQIVND (reference sequence). This CDR3 has 14 amino acids. CDR3 loop: CATRNRAYNSPLHF. CDR3 in DNA: TGTGCCACCAGAAACAGGGCCTATAATTCACCCCTCCACTTT.

The chain carries TRBV28 and TRBJ1-5; TRBD1 aligns across 7 bases. The CDR3 loop spans 14 amino acids. The V gene's germline CDR1 is MDHEN and CDR2 SYDVKM. With V trimmed by 3 bases and J by 5 bases, 4 bases remained unmatched. CDR3 DNA sequence: TGTGCCAGCAGTTTTCTACAGGGGCATCAGCCCCAGCATTTT. It specifies CASSFLQGHQPQHF.

The rearrangement links TRBV5-6 to TRBJ2-5, with TRBD1 matching 8 bases. Trimming at V came to 3 bases and at J to 5 bases, leaving 6 bases not matched to a gene. CDR1 and CDR2 (germline): SGHDT, YYEEEE. This CDR3 has 14 amino acids. CDR3 sequence reads: CASSSGQGMETQYF. In nucleotides, the CDR3 is TGTGCCAGCAGCTCCGGACAGGGAATGGAGACCCAGTACTTC.

V and J are TRBV7-9 and TRBJ2-5; 8 bases are shared with TRBD2. V was clipped by 5 bases and J by 3 bases; unmatched bases: 2. The germline V gene has CDR1 SEHNR and CDR2 FQNEAQ (reference sequence). The CDR3 is 13 amino acids. CDR3 amino acids: CASSRSGEETQYF. DNA for the CDR3: TGTGCCAGCAGCCGTAGCGGGGAAGAGACCCAGTACTTC.

The chain is built from TRBV7-8 and TRBJ1-6; D gene ambiguous. CDR1 is SGHVS, CDR2 FQNEAQ, per germline. The V end was cut by 6 bases, the J end by 0 bases, with 12 bases between. This CDR3 is built from 16 residues. CDR3 coding DNA: TGTGCCAGCAGACCGGGCAGAGGCTCCTATAATTCACCCCTCCACTTT. It yields the protein CASRPGRGSYNSPLHF.

The chain employs TRBV27 and TRBJ1-1; TRBD1 might be the D (5 bases). From germline, CDR1 is MNHEY and CDR2 SMNVEV (reference sequence). The V and J ends lost 6 bases and 4 bases respectively, with 15 bases between them. This CDR3 has 14 residues. The DNA for the CDR3 is TGTGCCAGCAGCTATTTGCTTGGGGGCACTGAAGCTTTCTTT. Encoded protein: CASSYLLGGTEAFF.

The chain combines TRBV20-1 with TRBJ1-6, with D unresolved. Germline CDR1 DFQATT, CDR2 SNEGSKA (reference sequence). This CDR3 comprises 15 residues. The V and J ends lost 1 base and 7 bases respectively, with 14 bases between them. In DNA form, the CDR3 reads TGCAGTGCTAGAGGTGTCGAAGGACGGAATTCACCCCTCCACTTT. Its protein is CSARGVEGRNSPLHF.

The chain combines TRBV19 with TRBJ1-2; 7 bases align to TRBD1. Germline values: CDR1 LNHDA, CDR2 SQIVND (reference sequence). V was pared by 7 bases and J by 6 bases, with 8 bases of the junction left unmatched. CDR3 size: 13 residues. CDR3 sequence (DNA): TGTGCCAGTATTACCGGACAGGCGGATGGCTACACCTTC. It codes for CASITGQADGYTF. Filled out from reference TRBV19 and TRBJ1-2, the complete variable domain reads DGGITQSPKYLFRKEGQNVTLSCEQNLNHDAMYWYRQDPGQGLRLIYYSQIVNDFQKGDIAEGYSVSREKKESFPLTVTSAQKNPTAFYLCASITGQADGYTFGSGTRLTVV.

The V and J genes are TRBV9 and TRBJ2-1; tentatively, D is TRBD2 (7 bases). The CDR3 covers 15 residues. Germline CDR1 SGDLS, CDR2 YYNGEE. V shed 6 bases and J shed 2 bases, with 15 bases lying between them. The CDR3 DNA is TGTGCCAGCACCCCAGGCGGGGGCGCCTACAATGAGCAGTTCTTC. Translating it yields CASTPGGGAYNEQFF.

CDR3 sequence: CASSVEGTGDDEQYF. The CDR3, as DNA: TGTGCCAGCAGCGTAGAAGGGACAGGGGATGACGAGCAGTACTTC. The chain recombines TRBV9 with TRBJ2-7, with 10 nucleotides matching TRBD1. CDR3 length: 15 residues. Germline values: CDR1 SGDLS, CDR2 YYNGEE. Losses at the gene ends were 0 bases for V and 5 bases for J; bases not matched to a gene: 5.

This clonotype was found once. The chain employs TRBV30 and TRBJ2-5; 8 bases line up with TRBD2. Germline V gene lookup returns CDR1 GTSNPN and CDR2 SVGIG (reference sequence). The CDR3 extends over 15 amino acids. V was clipped by 7 bases and J by 5 bases; unmatched bases: 15. The CDR3 region is CAYPSRGGNGETQYF. Written as DNA, the CDR3 is TGTGCCTACCCCTCTCGGGGGGGCAACGGTGAGACCCAGTACTTC.

This clonotype was seen once. The rearrangement joins TRBV19 to TRBJ2-1, with a weak D call TRBD1 (6 bases). The CDR3 length is 12 residues. Trimming left V 7 bases short and J 6 bases short, with 10 bases between. Germline lookup yields CDR1 LNHDA and CDR2 SQIVND (reference sequence). This CDR3 reads CASTGAANEQFF. The CDR3 DNA reads as TGTGCCAGTACAGGGGCCGCCAATGAGCAGTTCTTC.

The CDR3 reads CASSQTTGVTEAFF. The CDR3 bases are TGTGCCAGCAGCCAAACCACAGGGGTCACTGAAGCTTTCTTT. This chain links TRBV16 with TRBJ1-1; 7 bases are a match to TRBD1. The CDR3 runs to 14 residues. Trimming removed 2 bases from V and 4 bases from J; junction bases left unmatched: 4. Per germline, CDR1 KGHSY and CDR2 FQNENV.

The rearrangement links TRBV7-9 to TRBJ2-2, with 9 bases fitting TRBD2. This CDR3 is 16 amino acids long. Germline CDR1 is SEHNR and CDR2 is FQNEAQ (reference sequence). J was trimmed by 6 bases and V by 5 bases; bases with no gene match: 10. The CDR3 DNA follows: TGTGCCAGCAGCCCTTCGACTAGCGGCCCTCCCGGGGAGCTGTTTTTT. Amino acid sequence: CASSPSTSGPPGELFF. Full variable domain (remainder filled in from reference TRBV7-9 and TRBJ2-2): DTGVSQNPRHKITKRGQNVTFRCDPISEHNRLYWYRQTLGQGPEFLTYFQNEAQLEKSRLLSDRFSAERPKGSFSTLEIQRTEQGDSAMYLCASSPSTSGPPGELFFGEGSRLTVL.

This clonotype was seen just once. The chain joins TRBV20-1 to TRBJ2-4, with 13 bases matching TRBD2. The CDR3 loop spans 15 amino acids. Germline CDR1 and CDR2: DFQATT and SNEGSKA (reference sequence). Trimming cost V 3 bases and J 8 bases; bases outside gene matches: 7. The CDR3 spells CSASRTSGGSDIQYF. CDR3 sequence (DNA): TGCAGTGCTAGTAGGACTAGCGGGGGTTCGGACATTCAGTACTTC.

The V gene is TRBV29-1, the J gene TRBJ1-1, with 9 bases matching TRBD1. The length of the CDR3 is 14 residues. Germline-derived CDR1 and CDR2 are SQVTM and ANQGSEA. With 7 bases clipped from V and 1 base from J, the junction kept 7 bases outside the gene matches. The CDR3 DNA sequence: TGCAGCGGGGACGGGACAGGGAAGAACACTGAAGCTTTCTTT. This sequence encodes CSGDGTGKNTEAFF. The full variable domain, completed using reference TRBV29-1 and TRBJ1-1, is SAVISQKPSRDICQRGTSLTIQCQVDSQVTMMFWYRQQPGQSLTLIATANQGSEATYESGFVIDKFPISRPNLTFSTLTVSNMSPEDSSIYLCSGDGTGKNTEAFFGQGTRLTVV.

The CDR3 is CATSRREGKNTGELFF. The CDR3 coding sequence is TGTGCCACCAGCAGGAGAGAGGGGAAGAACACCGGGGAGCTGTTTTTT. The V call is TRBV15, the J call TRBJ2-2, with D perhaps TRBD1 or TRBD2 (5 bases each). CDR1 and CDR2 from the germline V gene are LNHNV and YYDKDF (reference sequence). CDR3 size: 16 residues. V was cut by 3 bases and J by 1 base, with 12 bases left in between.

This clonotype showed up just once. The chain carries TRBV6-5 and TRBJ1-2; D may be TRBD1 (5 bases). Trimming took off 0 bases at V and 7 bases at J, with 15 bases between the two ends. The CDR3 is 15 amino acids. The V gene's germline CDR1 is MNHEY and CDR2 SVGAGI. In DNA form, the CDR3 reads TGTGCCAGCAGTTACTCTCCGGGCGGGGGTGGTGGCTACACCTTC. Translating gives CASSYSPGGGGGYTF.

This clonotype was detected only a few times. The chain uses TRBV12-3 or TRBV12-4 and TRBJ1-4, with D hard to call. This CDR3 spans 14 amino acids. Trimming cost V 3 bases and J 7 bases, with 12 bases left between them. CDR3 sequence (DNA): TGTGCCAGCAGTTTGGGCCTAGTGGGTGAAAAACTGTTTTTT. Translation: CASSLGLVGEKLFF.

The V gene is TRBV4-2, the J gene TRBJ1-6, with a weak D call TRBD1 (5 bases). Trimming removed 4 bases at V and 2 bases at J, with 18 bases between. CDR1 LGHNA and CDR2 YNFKEQ come from the germline V gene. The CDR3 spans 18 residues. CDR3 sequence (DNA): TGTGCCAGCAGCCGGTTAGGTCAGGGATTGACCTATAATTCACCCCTCCACTTT. It encodes CASSRLGQGLTYNSPLHF.

The V call is TRBV13, the J call TRBJ2-7; D gene ambiguous. The germline gives CDR1 PRHDT, CDR2 FYEKMQ (reference sequence). V lost 7 bases and J 4 bases, leaving 14 bases between the germline ends. The CDR3 consists of 13 residues. CDR3 in DNA: TGTGCCAGCACCCCGTCCTCGGGTTACGAGCAGTACTTC. Protein sequence: CASTPSSGYEQYF.